One and the same sample provided the 24 T cell receptor beta chains below, sequenced in a study of T cell changes during pregnancy in multiple sclerosis. Repertoires were generated with immunoSEQ multiplex PCR, while TCRdb's copy carries only in-frame clones and drops some. The sample carries roughly 100,000 clones, under 95% recorded once. Source: peripheral blood, taken before pregnancy. All receptors come from a female donor with multiple sclerosis, enrolled in a pregnancy study.

The chain uses TRBV2 and TRBJ2-7, with D maybe TRBD1 (6 bases). The CDR3 is 13 residues long. Trimming left V 8 bases short and J 6 bases short, with 17 bases between. Germline V gene data show CDR1 as SNHLY and CDR2 as FYNNEI. The CDR3 nucleotides are TGTGCCAGCCGTGCAGGGGTTTTGGGCGAGCAGTACTTC. Translating it yields CASRAGVLGEQYF.

V is TRBV19 and J is TRBJ1-2, with D possibly being TRBD1 (5 bases). CDR1 and CDR2 (germline): LNHDA, SQIVND (reference sequence). V was pared by 6 bases and J by 6 bases, with 11 bases between. CDR3 length equals 12 residues. CDR3 nucleotide sequence: TGTGCCAGTAGCACCCAAGGGGATGGCTACACCTTC. It yields the protein CASSTQGDGYTF.

J is TRBJ2-1 and V is TRBV29-1; D call uncertain. The V gene lost 7 bases and the J gene lost 7 bases, with 8 bases spanning the gap. Germline V gene data show CDR1 as SQVTM and CDR2 as ANQGSEA. This CDR3 is 10 amino acids long. CDR3 amino acids: CSAVGNEQFF. The CDR3 nucleotides are TGCAGCGCCGTCGGTAATGAGCAGTTCTTC.

This chain connects TRBV4-1 to TRBJ2-1; no clear D gene. The CDR3 loop spans 15 amino acids. The germline V and J ends were trimmed by 0 bases and 0 bases, with 6 bases remaining between them. In germline, CDR1 is MGHRA, CDR2 YSYEKL. The CDR3 DNA is TGCGCCAGCAGCCAAGATAGCAACTCCTACAATGAGCAGTTCTTC. This gives the protein CASSQDSNSYNEQFF.

V gene TRBV5-1 combines with J gene TRBJ2-1; 9 bases are shared with TRBD1. The ends lost 0 bases at V and 9 bases at J; junction bases unmatched: 4. The CDR3 totals 14 residues. Germline values: CDR1 SGHRS, CDR2 YFSETQ. CDR3 sequence (DNA): TGCGCCAGCAGCTTGGCACAGGGGGCTGGTGAGCAGTTCTTC. Protein: CASSLAQGAGEQFF.

This chain uses TRBV27 with TRBJ1-3; 7 positions agree with TRBD1. This CDR3 is built from 15 residues. The J segment lost 1 base and the V segment lost 5 bases, leaving 5 bases of the junction unmatched. Germline-derived CDR1 and CDR2 are MNHEY and SMNVEV (reference sequence). As DNA, the CDR3 is TGTGCCAGCAGTCTGGGGACAGCGTCTGGAAACACCATATATTTT. As protein: CASSLGTASGNTIYF.

The count of this clone is one. The genes are TRBV18 and TRBJ2-7; 8 nucleotides align to TRBD1. The V segment lost 3 bases and the J segment 1 base; nucleotides outside the gene matches: 2. Looked up from germline, CDR1 is KGHSH and CDR2 is LQKENI. The CDR3 has 14 amino acids. The CDR3 DNA is TGTGCCAGCTCACCGGACAGGGTTTCCTACGAGCAGTACTTC. It specifies CASSPDRVSYEQYF.

This chain joins TRBV19 and TRBJ1-1; D might be TRBD1 (5 bases). The CDR3 is 13 amino acids. Between the trimmed V and J ends, which lost 3 bases and 3 bases, there was a span of 8 bases. From germline, CDR1 is LNHDA and CDR2 SQIVND (reference sequence). CDR3 DNA: TGTGCCAGTAGTATGGCCAGGGACACTGAAGCTTTCTTT. It is translated as CASSMARDTEAFF.

This clone has a single count. This chain uses TRBV7-8 with TRBJ2-7; no clear D gene. The CDR3 is made up of 14 amino acids. Looked up from germline, CDR1 is SGHVS and CDR2 is FQNEAQ. Trimming left V 5 bases short and J 2 bases short, with 13 bases between. The CDR3 protein is CASSPVTLAYEQYF. CDR3 sequence (DNA): TGTGCCAGCAGCCCCGTCACCTTAGCCTACGAGCAGTACTTC. Together with reference TRBV7-8 and TRBJ2-7, the CDR3 gives the full variable domain: GAGVSQSPRYKVAKRGQDVALRCDPISGHVSLFWYQQALGQGPEFLTYFQNEAQLDKSGLPSDRFFAERPEGSVSTLKIQRTQQEDSAVYLCASSPVTLAYEQYFGPGTRLTVT.

V and J are TRBV5-1 and TRBJ2-2; 7 bases fit TRBD2. V shed 0 bases, J shed 1 base, and the junction held 6 bases outside the gene matches. The CDR3 has 17 residues. Looked up from germline, CDR1 is SGHRS and CDR2 is YFSETQ. DNA of the CDR3: TGCGCCAGCAGCTTGGGACTACCTAGCGGGAACACCGGGGAGCTGTTTTTT. Amino acid sequence: CASSLGLPSGNTGELFF.

Note on this clone: At one end, the junction sequence differs from germline, possibly due to a read error. The chain joins TRBV7-3 to TRBJ2-7; no clear D. The germline V gene encodes CDR1 SGHTA and CDR2 FQGTGA. The CDR3 runs 13 residues. In DNA form, the CDR3 reads TGTGCCAGCAGCGTAACAACAGCCGGCGAGCAGTACTTC. Its translation: CASSVTTAGEQYF.

This chain joins TRBV5-1 and TRBJ1-2; 8 bases are shared with TRBD1. Trimming at V came to 0 bases and at J to 3 bases, leaving 1 base not matched to a gene. Looked up from germline, CDR1 is SGHRS and CDR2 is YFSETQ. This CDR3 comprises 14 residues. For the CDR3, the DNA is TGCGCCAGCAGCTTGGCGGGACAGGACTATGGCTACACCTTC. It codes for CASSLAGQDYGYTF.

This chain uses TRBV28 with TRBJ1-2; 7 bases are a match to TRBD1. Unmatched junction bases numbered 11, after V lost 10 bases and J lost 6 bases. The CDR3 sequence is 13 residues long. Germline V gene data show CDR1 as MDHEN and CDR2 as SYDVKM. The CDR3 spells CATRQGGTHGYTF. The CDR3 region has the DNA TGTGCCACCAGGCAGGGGGGCACCCATGGCTACACCTTC.

The gene calls are TRBV19 and TRBJ2-7; 8 nucleotides line up with TRBD1. CDR1 is LNHDA and CDR2 is SQIVND in the germline V gene (reference sequence). Unmatched junction bases numbered 5, after V lost 6 bases and J lost 4 bases. CDR3 size: 13 residues. Written as DNA, the CDR3 is TGTGCCAGTAGCCCCACAGGGGGTTACGAGCAGTACTTC. Its translation: CASSPTGGYEQYF. The full variable domain, rest sourced from reference TRBV19 and TRBJ2-7, is DGGITQSPKYLFRKEGQNVTLSCEQNLNHDAMYWYRQDPGQGLRLIYYSQIVNDFQKGDIAEGYSVSREKKESFPLTVTSAQKNPTAFYLCASSPTGGYEQYFGPGTRLTVT.

This chain links TRBV9 with TRBJ1-4; D perhaps matches TRBD1 (5 bases). In germline, CDR1 is SGDLS, CDR2 YYNGEE. This CDR3 spans 15 amino acids. Trimming took off 0 bases at V and 8 bases at J, with 14 bases between the two ends. The CDR3 reads CASSVGSGKGEKLFF. The CDR3 DNA sequence: TGTGCCAGCAGCGTAGGCTCAGGGAAGGGGGAAAAACTGTTTTTT.

This chain joins TRBV4-3 and TRBJ2-2; 8 positions agree with TRBD2. This CDR3 is built from 16 residues. Trimming cost V 0 bases and J 5 bases; bases outside gene matches: 5. Germline V gene data show CDR1 as LGHNA and CDR2 as YSLEER. The CDR3 coding sequence is TGCGCCAGCAGCCAAGATCGGGGGGGCCCGACCGGGGAGCTGTTTTTT. It yields the protein CASSQDRGGPTGELFF.

The V and J genes are TRBV7-2 and TRBJ1-1; D not resolved. Germline values: CDR1 SGHTA, CDR2 FQGNSA. The CDR3 is 12 residues long. The ends were cut back, 7 bases at V and 2 bases at J, with 8 bases in the middle. This chain's CDR3 is CASKQPNTEAFF. CDR3 sequence (DNA): TGTGCCAGCAAACAGCCCAACACTGAAGCTTTCTTT.

This rearrangement joins TRBV9 to TRBJ2-1, with 8 bases identical to TRBD2. This CDR3 region has 16 residues. After removal of 1 base from V and 2 bases from J, the junction contained 5 bases not matched to a gene. The germline V gene has CDR1 SGDLS and CDR2 YYNGEE. CDR3 amino acids: CASSVSSGGTYNEQFF. CDR3 DNA sequence: TGTGCCAGCAGCGTAAGCAGCGGGGGAACCTACAATGAGCAGTTCTTC.

This sequence joins TRBV19 and TRBJ2-3, with no clear D. V was shortened by 5 bases and J by 2 bases, with 5 bases between the two germline ends. There are 12 residues in the CDR3. CDR1 and CDR2 (germline): LNHDA, SQIVND (reference sequence). CDR3 nucleotide sequence: TGTGCCAGTAGTTCAGACACAGATACGCAGTATTTT. This gives the protein CASSSDTDTQYF.

The chain couples TRBV4-1 to TRBJ2-2; 13 nucleotides agree with TRBD2. The CDR3 is 19 amino acids. The V segment lost 0 bases and the J segment 5 bases; nucleotides outside the gene matches: 9. The germline V gene encodes CDR1 MGHRA and CDR2 YSYEKL. CDR3 sequence (DNA): TGCGCCAGCAGCCAAGATATACTAGCGGGAGGGCCAAATACCGGGGAGCTGTTTTTT. It codes for CASSQDILAGGPNTGELFF.

This chain joins TRBV28 and TRBJ2-7; 11 bases are shared with TRBD1. The CDR3 extends over 15 amino acids. V gave up 5 bases and J gave up 3 bases; unmatched junction bases: 6. Germline V gene sequence: CDR1 MDHEN, CDR2 SYDVKM. CDR3 nucleotides: TGTGCCAGCAGTCCTGGGACAGGGGGGTTCTACGAGCAGTACTTC. Its protein is CASSPGTGGFYEQYF. Drawing the rest from reference TRBV28 and TRBJ2-7, the complete variable domain is DVKVTQSSRYLVKRTGEKVFLECVQDMDHENMFWYRQDPGLGLRLIYFSYDVKMKEKGDIPEGYSVSREKKERFSLILESASTNQTSMYLCASSPGTGGFYEQYFGPGTRLTVT.

The V and J genes are TRBV7-2 and TRBJ2-1, with a tentative D call TRBD1 (6 bases). V shed 2 bases and J shed 13 bases, with 24 bases lying between them. CDR1 and CDR2 from the germline V gene are SGHTA and FQGNSA. The CDR3 contains 16 residues. CDR3 amino acids: CASSLILTGTLRSQFF. The CDR3 coding sequence is TGTGCCAGCAGCTTAATATTAACCGGGACACTGAGGTCTCAGTTCTTC.

This sequence joins TRBV18 and TRBJ1-6; TRBD1 aligns across 10 bases. The CDR3 is 15 residues long. V lost 2 bases and J lost 9; bases outside the gene matches: 4. Per the germline V gene, CDR1 is KGHSH and CDR2 is LQKENI. The CDR3: CASSPGQGEGSPLHF. Written as DNA, the CDR3 is TGTGCCAGCTCACCAGGACAGGGGGAAGGTTCACCCCTCCACTTT.

The J gene is TRBJ1-1, the V gene TRBV28, with 8 nucleotides matching TRBD1. CDR3 length: 16 amino acids. The germline gives CDR1 MDHEN, CDR2 SYDVKM. V lost 6 bases and J lost 1; bases outside the gene matches: 10. This CDR3 reads CASSPLGQGKNTEAFF. The CDR3, as DNA: TGTGCCAGCAGCCCCCTAGGACAGGGCAAGAACACTGAAGCTTTCTTT.